The 22 T cell receptor beta chains reported below all come from one sample, sequenced in a study of cytomegalovirus exposure and HLA in healthy donors (dated by TCRdb to about 2017). Library method: the immunoSEQ multiplex PCR assay. This is the immuneACCESS table as TCRdb keeps it, with only in-frame sequences that have V and J called. A part of the clones is gone; compared with another copy, unresolved V genes explain less than half, and the rest is unexplained. This sample has about 130,000 clones in its table, and more than 70% of those were observed once. The top ten hold less than 1.5% of the sample. The sequenced material came from PBMCs. These receptors were taken from a man aged 25-45 years in good health and CMV-seronegative.

V usage is TRBV27 and J usage is TRBJ1-2, with TRBD1 as a possible D gene (6 bases). The CDR3 spans 14 residues. CDR1 MNHEY and CDR2 SMNVEV come from the germline V gene (reference sequence). V lost 2 bases, J lost 4 bases, and 11 bases lay in between. The CDR3 coding sequence is TGTGCCAGCAGTTTAGGTGGGGGCGGCTATGGCTACACCTTC. The encoded protein is CASSLGGGGYGYTF.

V usage is TRBV5-4 and J usage is TRBJ1-2; TRBD1 aligns across 7 bases. V gave up 0 bases and J gave up 1 base; unmatched junction bases: 3. Germline V gene sequence: CDR1 SGHNT, CDR2 YYREEE (reference sequence). The CDR3 consists of 15 residues. CDR3 in amino acids: CASSLDPGGNYGYTF. The CDR3 DNA sequence: TGTGCCAGCAGCTTGGACCCAGGGGGTAACTATGGCTACACCTTC.

This clone came up once. J is TRBJ2-3 and V is TRBV9; tentative D call: TRBD1 (5 bases). Trimming shortened V by 2 bases and J by 2 bases, and 9 bases separated the two germline ends. CDR1 and CDR2 from the germline V gene are SGDLS and YYNGEE. CDR3 size: 14 residues. The CDR3 coding sequence is TGTGCCAGCAGCGTCACAGGTTTCACAGATACGCAGTATTTT. This gives the protein CASSVTGFTDTQYF.

The V call is TRBV7-3, the J call TRBJ2-1; 7 bases line up with TRBD2. The germline V gene has CDR1 SGHTA and CDR2 FQGTGA. The CDR3 sequence is 15 residues long. J lost 4 bases, V lost 5 bases, and 8 bases had no gene match. The CDR3 region has the DNA TGTGCCAGCAGCATGGAGAGCGGGGATTACAATGAGCAGTTCTTC. Protein: CASSMESGDYNEQFF.

The genes are TRBV28 and TRBJ1-5; D is unclear. CDR1 is MDHEN, CDR2 SYDVKM, per germline. CDR3 length: 14 amino acids. Between the trimmed V and J ends, which lost 3 bases and 5 bases, there was a span of 11 bases. CDR3 protein: CASSLSTTHQPQHF. As DNA, the CDR3 is TGTGCCAGCAGTTTGAGCACGACTCATCAGCCCCAGCATTTT.

The chain combines TRBV4-1 with TRBJ1-2; D unclear. V lost 4 bases, J lost 8 bases, and 23 bases lay in between. The CDR3 contains 16 residues. Germline loops: CDR1 MGHRA, CDR2 YSYEKL. This CDR3 reads CASSPLAGGGYGGYTF. The CDR3 DNA follows: TGCGCCAGCAGCCCTCTAGCCGGCGGAGGGTATGGAGGCTACACCTTC.

The chain couples TRBV6-6 to TRBJ2-7, with TRBD1 identical over 9 bases. V dropped 2 bases and J dropped 6; count of bases not matched to a gene: 5. Germline CDR1 reads MNHNY; CDR2 reads SVGAGI (reference sequence). The CDR3 has 14 amino acids. This CDR3 is CASSYGQGSIEQYF. CDR3 sequence (DNA): TGTGCCAGCAGTTACGGACAGGGGTCTATCGAGCAGTACTTC.

J is TRBJ2-5 and V is TRBV2; the match to TRBD1 covers 8 bases. The CDR3 sequence is 16 residues long. In germline, CDR1 is SNHLY, CDR2 FYNNEI. V gave up 2 bases and J gave up 4 bases; unmatched junction bases: 9. The CDR3 region is CASSERWTGSRETQYF. The CDR3 bases are TGTGCCAGCAGTGAAAGATGGACAGGGAGTCGAGAGACCCAGTACTTC.

This clone occurred a few times. The rearrangement uses TRBV6-6 and TRBJ1-2; D is unresolved. This CDR3 comprises 12 residues. V was shortened by 4 bases and J by 7 bases, with 10 bases between the two germline ends. Per the germline V gene, CDR1 is MNHNY and CDR2 is SVGAGI (reference sequence). CDR3 sequence: CASSSSYPGYTF. Here the CDR3 DNA reads TGTGCCAGCAGTTCAAGCTATCCTGGCTACACCTTC.

This chain connects TRBV9 to TRBJ2-1, with D maybe TRBD2 (6 bases). Germline CDR1 SGDLS, CDR2 YYNGEE. CDR3 length equals 12 residues. V lost 0 bases, J lost 12 bases, and 10 bases lay in between. The CDR3 is CASSVVGGSQFF. CDR3 DNA: TGTGCCAGCAGCGTAGTGGGAGGATCGCAGTTCTTC.

The chain is built from TRBV11-2 and TRBJ2-7, with D possibly TRBD1 on 5 matching bases. The germline CDR1 and CDR2 sequences are SGHAT and FQNNGV. The CDR3 consists of 14 residues. V dropped 2 bases and J dropped 2 bases, with 10 bases sitting between them. This chain's CDR3 is CASSLQGRPYEQYF. The CDR3 nucleotides read TGTGCCAGCAGCTTACAGGGTAGACCCTACGAGCAGTACTTC.

This chain connects TRBV5-1 to TRBJ2-7; no clear D gene. CDR1 is SGHRS and CDR2 is YFSETQ in the germline V gene. V lost 0 bases, J lost 4 bases, and 11 bases lay in between. This CDR3 has 14 amino acids. CDR3 amino acids: CASSLGGSVYEQYF. The CDR3, as DNA: TGCGCCAGCAGCTTGGGAGGTTCGGTGTACGAGCAGTACTTC.

This rearrangement joins TRBV29-1 to TRBJ2-1; D is perhaps TRBD2 (6 bases). Germline CDR1 reads SQVTM; CDR2 reads ANQGSEA. Trimming took 7 bases from V and 10 from J, leaving 11 bases between them. This CDR3 contains 10 residues. The CDR3 here is CSGRGTEQFF. In DNA form, the CDR3 reads TGCAGCGGGCGGGGCACCGAGCAGTTCTTC.

This chain uses TRBV7-2 with TRBJ1-1; no firm D call. This CDR3 region has 11 residues. Germline assignment: CDR1 SGHTA and CDR2 FQGNSA. CDR3 amino acids: CVPRGNTEAFF. In DNA form, the CDR3 reads TGTGTTCCACGAGGGAACACTGAAGCTTTCTTT.

In nucleotides, the CDR3 is TGTGCCAGCAGCGCCTACAGGGGGTCGGGCCCCCGGGGGGAGCTGTTTTTT. Translating gives CASSAYRGSGPRGELFF. The gene calls are TRBV7-7 and TRBJ2-2; 8 bases align to TRBD1. V shed 5 bases and J 8 bases; nucleotides not matched to a gene: 16. Germline CDR1 reads SSHAT; CDR2 reads FNYEAQ (reference sequence). CDR3 length equals 17 residues.

This rearrangement joins TRBV5-6 to TRBJ2-2; 8 bases are a match to TRBD1. Germline V lookup: CDR1 SGHDT, CDR2 YYEEEE. CDR3 length: 15 amino acids. The ends lost 1 base at V and 4 bases at J; junction bases unmatched: 3. CDR3 protein: CASSLQGAGTGELFF. The CDR3 nucleotides are TGTGCCAGCAGCTTGCAGGGGGCTGGCACCGGGGAGCTGTTTTTT. Looking up the rest from reference TRBV5-6 and TRBJ2-2 gives the full variable domain: DAGVTQSPTHLIKTRGQQVTLRCSPKSGHDTVSWYQQALGQGPQFIFQYYEEEERQRGNFPDRFSGHQFPNYSSELNVNALLLGDSALYLCASSLQGAGTGELFFGEGSRLTVL.

The chain couples TRBV7-6 to TRBJ2-7; possibly TRBD2 for D (6 bases). Trimming removed 5 bases at V and 2 bases at J, with 10 bases between. The CDR3 contains 13 residues. CDR1 SGHVS and CDR2 FNYEAQ come from the germline V gene. The CDR3 DNA is TGTGCCAGCAGCCCTAGCGAGACCTACGAGCAGTACTTC. Its protein product is CASSPSETYEQYF. Together with reference TRBV7-6 and TRBJ2-7, the CDR3 gives the full variable domain: GAGVSQSPRYKVTKRGQDVALRCDPISGHVSLYWYRQALGQGPEFLTYFNYEAQQDKSGLPNDRFSAERPEGSISTLTIQRTEQRDSAMYRCASSPSETYEQYFGPGTRLTVT.

The chain recombines TRBV7-3 with TRBJ2-5; 12 bases are shared with TRBD2. This CDR3 is built from 16 residues. The germline V gene encodes CDR1 SGHTA and CDR2 FQGTGA. With 5 bases clipped from V and 5 bases from J, the junction kept 9 bases outside the gene matches. The CDR3 reads CASSPGLAGTLETQYF. The CDR3 region has the DNA TGTGCCAGCAGCCCCGGACTAGCGGGGACCCTCGAGACCCAGTACTTC.

J is TRBJ2-5 and V is TRBV6-5, with D hard to call. Germline values: CDR1 MNHEY, CDR2 SVGAGI. Trimming stripped 6 bases from V and 2 bases from J, with 10 bases between. This CDR3 is 13 amino acids long. CDR3 DNA: TGTGCCAGCAGCACTCGCAGGCAAGAGACCCAGTACTTC. As protein: CASSTRRQETQYF.

Turning to this clone: The junction and the germline gene differ at one end; a read error may be behind it. The rearrangement links TRBV14 to TRBJ2-7, with 12 bases that match TRBD2. The CDR3 runs 15 residues. From germline, CDR1 is SGHDN and CDR2 FVKESK. In DNA form, the CDR3 reads TGTGTCAGCAGCCTGAGACTAGCGGGAGTGGTCGAGCAGTACTTC. Amino acids: CVSSLRLAGVVEQYF.

V and J are TRBV11-2 and TRBJ1-1; D is perhaps TRBD1 (6 bases). There are 9 residues in the CDR3. Germline V CDR1 and CDR2: SGHAT, FQNNGV. Between the trimmed V and J ends, which lost 5 bases and 11 bases, there was a span of 6 bases. Written as DNA, the CDR3 is TGTGCCAGCAGCCAGGGGGCTTTCTTT. This translates into CASSQGAFF.

The chain's CDR3 is CASSLQDTDEQFF. The DNA of the CDR3 is TGTGCCAGCAGCTTGCAGGATACCGATGAGCAGTTCTTC. The J gene is TRBJ2-1, the V gene TRBV5-5; no definite D call. The germline CDR1 and CDR2 sequences are SGHKS and YYEKEE (reference sequence). V dropped 1 base and J dropped 8 bases, with 10 bases sitting between them. The CDR3 runs to 13 residues.